These 17 T cell receptor beta chains originate from one sample sequenced in a study of cytomegalovirus exposure and HLA in healthy donors (TCRdb year 2017). Libraries were prepared through the immunoSEQ multiplex PCR assay. A mixture of 60 forward primers for TCR Vbeta segments and 13 reverse primers for TCR Jbeta segments was used in the multiplex PCR. Entries here come from immuneACCESS through TCRdb and include only in-frame sequences with V and J called. Some clones fail to appear in such tables; in the studies checked, an unresolved V gene covers under half of the shortfall, and the cause of the remainder is unknown. This sample has around 130,000 clones in its table, and 70% of those were observed once. The ten largest account for 1.5% to 2% of the sample. The sample was PBMCs. These receptors were obtained from a young woman in good health and CMV-seronegative.

V usage is TRBV27 and J usage is TRBJ2-1, with 7 bases lining up with TRBD1. J was trimmed by 1 base and V by 5 bases; bases with no gene match: 8. This CDR3 has 16 residues. Germline CDR1 MNHEY, CDR2 SMNVEV (reference sequence). CDR3 coding DNA: TGTGCCAGCAGTGCCCTTCGACAGGGTTCCTACAATGAGCAGTTCTTC. Residues: CASSALRQGSYNEQFF.

This rearrangement joins TRBV5-4 to TRBJ2-7; TRBD1 matches at 10 bases. J was trimmed by 7 bases and V by 3 bases; bases with no gene match: 10. The CDR3 length is 15 residues. The germline gives CDR1 SGHNT, CDR2 YYREEE (reference sequence). For the CDR3, the DNA is TGTGCCAGCAGCTGGGGGGGGACAGGGGAGCGGGAGCAGTACTTC. Its translation is CASSWGGTGEREQYF.

This sequence joins TRBV6-5 and TRBJ2-3, with 10 positions matching TRBD1. The CDR3 loop spans 15 amino acids. Germline assignment: CDR1 MNHEY and CDR2 SVGAGI. Trimming removed 3 bases from V and 5 bases from J; junction bases left unmatched: 5. The CDR3 spells CASSYETGGRDTQYF. Written as DNA, the CDR3 is TGTGCCAGCAGTTATGAGACAGGGGGCAGAGATACGCAGTATTTT.

The chain uses TRBV4-1 and TRBJ1-2; TRBD1 is a possible D gene (6 bases). The CDR3 has 15 amino acids. Trimming removed 4 bases from V and 4 bases from J, with 16 bases in between. Germline CDR1 MGHRA, CDR2 YSYEKL. CDR3 sequence: CASSRREGDPYGYTF. DNA for the CDR3: TGCGCCAGCAGCCGACGTGAGGGGGACCCCTATGGCTACACCTTC.

The chain links TRBV27 to TRBJ2-1, with TRBD2 matching 8 bases. This CDR3 is 14 amino acids long. Germline loops: CDR1 MNHEY, CDR2 SMNVEV (reference sequence). The trim removed 6 bases at V and 9 bases at J, leaving 10 bases unmatched. CDR3 protein: CASSSPGLASEQFF. In nucleotides, the CDR3 is TGTGCCAGCAGCTCCCCAGGACTAGCCAGTGAGCAGTTCTTC.

The CDR3 protein is CAWQQGDTLGWTQYF. For the CDR3, the DNA is TGTGCCTGGCAACAAGGGGACACCTTGGGGTGGACCCAGTACTTC. The rearrangement uses TRBV30 and TRBJ2-5, with D perhaps TRBD1 (6 bases). CDR3 length: 15 amino acids. Germline V lookup: CDR1 GTSNPN, CDR2 SVGIG (reference sequence). V was cut by 5 bases and J by 7 bases, with 23 bases left in between.

This rearrangement joins TRBV4-1 to TRBJ2-3; 16 bases fit TRBD2. In germline, CDR1 is MGHRA, CDR2 YSYEKL. The CDR3 is made up of 17 amino acids. V was clipped by 0 bases and J by 5 bases; unmatched bases: 2. CDR3 bases: TGCGCCAGCAGCCAAGAGGGACTAGCGGGAGGGAGAGATACGCAGTATTTT. This translates into CASSQEGLAGGRDTQYF.

The chain carries TRBV29-1 and TRBJ2-1; weak D call: TRBD1 (6 bases). V was pared by 8 bases and J by 2 bases, with 13 bases between. The CDR3 covers 13 residues. Germline CDR1 reads SQVTM; CDR2 reads ANQGSEA. In nucleotides, the CDR3 is TGCAGCTTAAGCCAGGGGACCTACAATGAGCAGTTCTTC. This encodes CSLSQGTYNEQFF.

V is TRBV11-1 and J is TRBJ2-5; 12 bases are a match to TRBD2. V shed 3 bases, J shed 5 bases, and the junction held 7 bases outside the gene matches. This CDR3 contains 16 residues. The V gene's germline CDR1 is SGHAT and CDR2 FQDESV (reference sequence). The CDR3 reads CASSLEPSGGAETQYF. CDR3 bases: TGTGCCAGCAGCTTGGAACCTAGCGGGGGGGCGGAGACCCAGTACTTC.

This chain links TRBV18 with TRBJ1-1; D is perhaps TRBD1 (5 bases). CDR1 and CDR2 (germline): KGHSH, LQKENI. CDR3 length: 15 residues. V shed 3 bases and J shed 2 bases, with 13 bases lying between them. The CDR3 protein is CASSPSGHRNTEAFF. DNA for the CDR3: TGTGCCAGCTCACCCTCCGGACACAGAAACACTGAAGCTTTCTTT.

V gene TRBV7-3 combines with J gene TRBJ1-1, with D possibly TRBD1 on 5 matching bases. CDR1 SGHTA and CDR2 FQGTGA come from the germline V gene. CDR3 size: 14 residues. V lost 4 bases to trimming and J lost 1 base, with 10 bases between them. The CDR3 nucleotides are TGTGCCAGCAGCTCCGCGGGGGAGAACACTGAAGCTTTCTTT. Translating it yields CASSSAGENTEAFF.

This sequence joins TRBV7-3 and TRBJ2-3; D perhaps matches TRBD2 (5 bases). Germline CDR1 SGHTA, CDR2 FQGTGA. The CDR3 loop spans 14 amino acids. V was cut by 5 bases and J by 4 bases, with 13 bases left in between. The CDR3 region has the DNA TGTGCCAGCAGCCAACTAGGGATCCCAGATACGCAGTATTTT. Protein: CASSQLGIPDTQYF.

The V call is TRBV28, the J call TRBJ2-3; 9 bases are shared with TRBD1. Germline-derived CDR1 and CDR2 are MDHEN and SYDVKM. Trimming cost V 6 bases and J 2 bases; bases outside gene matches: 6. This CDR3 is built from 15 residues. The CDR3, as DNA: TGTGCCAGCAGCACCGGGACAGGGAACACAGATACGCAGTATTTT. Translation: CASSTGTGNTDTQYF.

This clone occurred once. The V and J genes are TRBV27 and TRBJ2-2, with unresolved D. The CDR3 has 17 residues. V was cut by 2 bases and J by 0 bases, with 13 bases left in between. Germline CDR1 and CDR2: MNHEY and SMNVEV (reference sequence). Written as DNA, the CDR3 is TGTGCCAGCAGTTTAAATGAGGCCCAAGCGAACACCGGGGAGCTGTTTTTT. This encodes CASSLNEAQANTGELFF.

This chain uses TRBV7-2 with TRBJ2-3, with TRBD2 identical over 7 bases. The CDR3 is made up of 15 amino acids. Trimming cost V 1 base and J 3 bases; bases outside gene matches: 4. Germline V gives CDR1 SGHTA, CDR2 FQGNSA. In nucleotides, the CDR3 is TGTGCCAGCAGCTTAGAAGCGGGGAGGACAGATACGCAGTATTTT. As protein: CASSLEAGRTDTQYF.

A note on this clone: Since the CDR3 does not end with the conserved phenylalanine or tryptophan, this likely comes from a read error. The V gene is TRBV5-8, the J gene TRBJ1-2, with D hard to call. The CDR3 has 11 residues. The germline CDR1 and CDR2 sequences are SGHTS and YDEGEE. V lost 4 bases, J lost 6 bases, and 7 bases lay in between. The CDR3 reads CASSIGHGYTS. CDR3 bases: TGTGCCAGCAGCATCGGACATGGCTACACCTCC.

This clone was seen only a few times. J is TRBJ2-1 and V is TRBV6-5; TRBD1 matches at 8 bases. CDR1 and CDR2 (germline): MNHEY, SVGAGI. The CDR3 is 14 residues long. Losses at the gene ends were 2 bases for V and 7 bases for J; bases not matched to a gene: 4. Here the CDR3 reads CASSYGQGANEQFF. CDR3 in DNA: TGTGCCAGCAGTTACGGCCAGGGGGCGAATGAGCAGTTCTTC.